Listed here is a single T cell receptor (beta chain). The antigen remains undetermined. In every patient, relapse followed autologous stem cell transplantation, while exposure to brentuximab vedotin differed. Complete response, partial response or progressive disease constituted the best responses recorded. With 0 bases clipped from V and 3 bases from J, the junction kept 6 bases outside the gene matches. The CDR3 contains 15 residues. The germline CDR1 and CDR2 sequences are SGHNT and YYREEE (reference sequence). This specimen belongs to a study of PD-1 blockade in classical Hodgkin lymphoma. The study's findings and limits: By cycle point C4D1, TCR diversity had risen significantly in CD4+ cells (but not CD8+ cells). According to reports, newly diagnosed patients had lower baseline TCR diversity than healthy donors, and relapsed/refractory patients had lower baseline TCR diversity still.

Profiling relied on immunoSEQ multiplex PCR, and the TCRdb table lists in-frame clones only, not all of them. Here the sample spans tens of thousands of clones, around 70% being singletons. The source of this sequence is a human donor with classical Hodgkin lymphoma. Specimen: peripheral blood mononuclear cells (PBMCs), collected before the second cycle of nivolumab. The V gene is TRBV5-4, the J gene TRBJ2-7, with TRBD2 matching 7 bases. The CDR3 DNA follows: TGTGCCAGCAGCTTGGGGGAGCGGGGAAACTACGAGCAGTACTTC. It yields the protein CASSLGERGNYEQYF.